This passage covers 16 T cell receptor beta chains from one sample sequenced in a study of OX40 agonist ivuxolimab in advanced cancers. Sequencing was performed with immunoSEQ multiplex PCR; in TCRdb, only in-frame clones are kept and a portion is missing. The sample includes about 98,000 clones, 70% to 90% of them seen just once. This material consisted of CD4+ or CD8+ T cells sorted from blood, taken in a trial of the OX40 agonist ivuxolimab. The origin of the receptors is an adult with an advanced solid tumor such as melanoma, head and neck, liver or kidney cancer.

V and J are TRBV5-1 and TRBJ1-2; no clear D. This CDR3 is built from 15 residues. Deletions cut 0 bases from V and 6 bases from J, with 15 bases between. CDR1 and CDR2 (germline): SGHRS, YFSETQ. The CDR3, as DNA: TGCGCCAGCAGCTTGGTGGGCAGCTCCGGGAATGGCTACACCTTC. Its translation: CASSLVGSSGNGYTF.

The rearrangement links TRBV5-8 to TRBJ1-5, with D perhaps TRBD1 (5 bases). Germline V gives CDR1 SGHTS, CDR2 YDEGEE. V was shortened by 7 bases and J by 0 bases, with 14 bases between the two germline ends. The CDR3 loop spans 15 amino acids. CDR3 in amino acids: CASRGGVYSNQPQHF. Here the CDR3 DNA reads TGTGCCAGCCGGGGGGGGGTATATAGCAATCAGCCCCAGCATTTT.

CDR3 sequence (DNA): TGTGCCAGCAGTTCGCCCACAGGGAACGAAGCTTTCTTT. Protein product: CASSSPTGNEAFF. V usage is TRBV28 and J usage is TRBJ1-1; possible D gene TRBD1, 6 bases. The V gene lost 4 bases and the J gene lost 8 bases, with 14 bases spanning the gap. The CDR3 has 13 amino acids. CDR1 is MDHEN and CDR2 is SYDVKM in the germline V gene.

CDR3 region: CASSEGYEQYV. Here the CDR3 DNA reads TGTGCCAGCAGCGAGGGGTACGAGCAGTACGTC. This chain joins TRBV6-1 and TRBJ2-7; TRBD1 or TRBD2 may be the D gene (5 bases each). Per the germline V gene, CDR1 is MNHNS and CDR2 is SASEGT. V lost 6 bases and J 4 bases, leaving 7 bases between the germline ends. This CDR3 spans 11 amino acids.

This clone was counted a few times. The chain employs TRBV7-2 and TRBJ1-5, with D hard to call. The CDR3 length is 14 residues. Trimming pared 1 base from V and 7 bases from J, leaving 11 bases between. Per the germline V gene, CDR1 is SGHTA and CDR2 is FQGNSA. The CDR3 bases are TGTGCCAGCAGCTTAGGAAACGTGGGACAGCCCCAGCATTTT. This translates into CASSLGNVGQPQHF.

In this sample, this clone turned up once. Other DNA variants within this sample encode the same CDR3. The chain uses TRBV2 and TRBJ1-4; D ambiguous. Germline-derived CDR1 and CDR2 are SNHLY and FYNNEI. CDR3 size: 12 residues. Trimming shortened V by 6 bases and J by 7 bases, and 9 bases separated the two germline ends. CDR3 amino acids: CASRSSGEKLFF. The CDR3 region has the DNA TGTGCCAGCAGGTCTTCAGGTGAAAAACTGTTTTTT.

CDR3 sequence: CASSQGRGGSNQPQHF. The CDR3, as DNA: TGCGCCAGCAGCCAGGGGAGAGGGGGAAGCAATCAGCCCCAGCATTTT. This rearrangement joins TRBV4-1 to TRBJ1-5; D is possibly TRBD1 (6 bases). The CDR3 covers 16 residues. The V end was cut by 3 bases, the J end by 1 base, with 13 bases between. Germline CDR1 reads MGHRA; CDR2 reads YSYEKL.

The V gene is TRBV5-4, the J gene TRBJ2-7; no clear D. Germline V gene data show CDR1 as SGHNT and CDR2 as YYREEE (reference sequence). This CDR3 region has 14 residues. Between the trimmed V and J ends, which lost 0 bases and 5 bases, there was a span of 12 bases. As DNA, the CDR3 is TGTGCCAGCAGCTTGGGTGACAAATTCCACGAGCAGTACTTC. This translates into CASSLGDKFHEQYF.

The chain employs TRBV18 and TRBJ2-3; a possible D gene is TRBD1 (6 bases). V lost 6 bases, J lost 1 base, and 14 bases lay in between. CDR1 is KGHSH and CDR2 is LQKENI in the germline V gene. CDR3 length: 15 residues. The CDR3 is CASSRGELGTDTQYF. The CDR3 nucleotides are TGTGCCAGCTCCAGGGGAGAACTGGGCACAGATACGCAGTATTTT.

The CDR3 nucleotides are TGTGCCAGCGGTTGGGGAGAACCTAATGAAAAACTGTTTTTT. Encoded protein: CASGWGEPNEKLFF. The chain recombines TRBV5-8 with TRBJ1-4; D gene ambiguous. The germline CDR1 and CDR2 sequences are SGHTS and YDEGEE. V lost 7 bases and J lost 3, with 13 bases in between. The CDR3 extends over 14 amino acids.

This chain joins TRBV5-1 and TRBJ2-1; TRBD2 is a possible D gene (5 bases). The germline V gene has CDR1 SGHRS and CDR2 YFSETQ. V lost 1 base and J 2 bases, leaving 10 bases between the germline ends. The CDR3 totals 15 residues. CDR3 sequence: CASSLTGLTYNEQFF. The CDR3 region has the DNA TGCGCCAGCAGCTTGACGGGGTTGACCTACAATGAGCAGTTCTTC. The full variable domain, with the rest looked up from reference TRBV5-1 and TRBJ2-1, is KAGVTQTPRYLIKTRGQQVTLSCSPISGHRSVSWYQQTPGQGLQFLFEYFSETQRNKGNFPGRFSGRQFSNSRSEMNVSTLELGDSALYLCASSLTGLTYNEQFFGPGTRLTVL.

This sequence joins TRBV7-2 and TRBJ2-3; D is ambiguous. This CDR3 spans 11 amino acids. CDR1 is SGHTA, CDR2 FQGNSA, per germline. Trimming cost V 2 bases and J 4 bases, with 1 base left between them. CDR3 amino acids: CASSLSDTQYF. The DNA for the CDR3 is TGTGCCAGCAGCTTATCAGATACGCAGTATTTT.

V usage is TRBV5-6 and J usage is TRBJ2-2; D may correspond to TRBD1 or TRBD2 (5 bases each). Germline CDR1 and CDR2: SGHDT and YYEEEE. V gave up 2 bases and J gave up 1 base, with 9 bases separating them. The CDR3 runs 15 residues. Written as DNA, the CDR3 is TGTGCCAGCAGCTTAGTGGGACGGAACACCGGGGAGCTGTTTTTT. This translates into CASSLVGRNTGELFF.

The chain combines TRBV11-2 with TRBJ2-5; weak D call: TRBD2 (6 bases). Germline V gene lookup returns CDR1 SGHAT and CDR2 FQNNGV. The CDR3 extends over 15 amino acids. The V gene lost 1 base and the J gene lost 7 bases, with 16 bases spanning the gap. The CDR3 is CASSLGGGEKGTQYF. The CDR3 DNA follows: TGTGCCAGCAGCTTAGGGGGCGGGGAGAAAGGGACCCAGTACTTC.

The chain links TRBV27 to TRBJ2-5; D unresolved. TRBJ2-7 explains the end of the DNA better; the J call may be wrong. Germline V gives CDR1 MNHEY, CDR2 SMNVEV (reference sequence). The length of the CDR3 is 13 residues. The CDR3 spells CASSSRMSYEQYF. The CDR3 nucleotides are TGTGCCAGCAGTTCGAGGATGAGTTACGAGCAGTACTTC.

The CDR3 bases are TGTGCCAGCAGTTCTGGGGCGTTAACGGAGACCCAGTACTTC. Translated: CASSSGALTETQYF. V gene TRBV28 combines with J gene TRBJ2-5; D may be TRBD1 (5 bases). V dropped 4 bases and J dropped 5 bases, with 14 bases sitting between them. The V gene's germline CDR1 is MDHEN and CDR2 SYDVKM. The CDR3 spans 14 residues.